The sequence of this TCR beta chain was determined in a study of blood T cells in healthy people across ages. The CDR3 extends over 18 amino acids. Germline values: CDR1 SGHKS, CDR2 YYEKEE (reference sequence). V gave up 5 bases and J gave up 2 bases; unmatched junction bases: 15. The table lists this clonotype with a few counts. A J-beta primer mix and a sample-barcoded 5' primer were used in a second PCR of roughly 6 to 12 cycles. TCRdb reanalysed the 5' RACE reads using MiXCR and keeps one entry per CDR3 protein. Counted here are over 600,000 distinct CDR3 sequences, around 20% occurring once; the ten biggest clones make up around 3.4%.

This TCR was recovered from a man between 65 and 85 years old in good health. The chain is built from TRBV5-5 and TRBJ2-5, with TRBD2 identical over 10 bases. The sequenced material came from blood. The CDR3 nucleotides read TGTGCCAGCAGACTCGTGCCCAGACTAGCGGGCCAACAAGAGACCCAGTACTTC. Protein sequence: CASRLVPRLAGQQETQYF.